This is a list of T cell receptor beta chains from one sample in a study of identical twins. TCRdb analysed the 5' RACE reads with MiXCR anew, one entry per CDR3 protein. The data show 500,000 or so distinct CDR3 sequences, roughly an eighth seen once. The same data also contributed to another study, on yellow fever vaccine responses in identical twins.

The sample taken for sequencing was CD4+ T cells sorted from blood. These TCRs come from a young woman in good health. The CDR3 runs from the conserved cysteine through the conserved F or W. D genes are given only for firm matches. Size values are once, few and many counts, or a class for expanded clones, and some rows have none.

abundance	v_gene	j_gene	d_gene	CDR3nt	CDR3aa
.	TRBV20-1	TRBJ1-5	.	TGCAGTGCTAGTCAGCCCGGGGTTAGCAATCAGCCCCAGCATTTT	CSASQPGVSNQPQHF
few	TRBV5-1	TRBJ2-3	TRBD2	TGCGCCAGCAGCTTGCTAGCGGGGAGTGGCACAGATACGCAGTATTTT	CASSLLAGSGTDTQYF
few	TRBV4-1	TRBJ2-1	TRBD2	TGCGCCAGCAGGAGACTAGCGGGCTACAATGAGCAGTTCTTC	CASRRLAGYNEQFF
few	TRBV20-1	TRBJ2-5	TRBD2	TGCAGTGCTGGATCTAGCGGGGGACCAGGAGGGGAGACCCAGTACTTC	CSAGSSGGPGGETQYF
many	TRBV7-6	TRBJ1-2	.	TGTGCCAGCAGCCCGGGACCTTCACCTGGCTACACCTTC	CASSPGPSPGYTF
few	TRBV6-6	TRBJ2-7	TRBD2	TGTGCCAGCAGTTACGGGACTAGACCCGAGCAGTACTTC	CASSYGTRPEQYF
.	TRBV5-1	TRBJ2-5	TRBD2	TGCGCCAGCAGCGTTAGCGGGGGTGGAGAGACCCAGTACTTC	CASSVSGGGETQYF
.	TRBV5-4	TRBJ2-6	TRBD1	TGTGCCAGCAGCTTGGCCACGGGACAGGGTATCGCTGGGGCCAACGTCCTGACTTTC	CASSLATGQGIAGANVLTF
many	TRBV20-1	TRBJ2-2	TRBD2	TGCAGTGCTAGAGATCTGCGGCTAGCGGGAGGTTTGACCGGGGAGCTGTTTTTT	CSARDLRLAGGLTGELFF
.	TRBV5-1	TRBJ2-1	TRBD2	TGCGCCAGCAGCTTGGAGTACAGCGGGAGCTACAATGAGCAGTTCTTC	CASSLEYSGSYNEQFF
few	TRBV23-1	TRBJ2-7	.	TGCGCCAGAGGTACCGCGAGACCGCTTATCTCCTACGAGCAGTACTTC	CARGTARPLISYEQYF
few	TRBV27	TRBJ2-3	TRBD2	TGTGCCAGCAGTTGGGTAGCGGGCCTCACAGATACGCAGTATTTT	CASSWVAGLTDTQYF
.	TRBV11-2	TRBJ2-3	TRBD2	TGTGCCAGCAGCTTAGGGGGGACTAGCGGGAGGGGAACAGATACGCAGTATTTT	CASSLGGTSGRGTDTQYF
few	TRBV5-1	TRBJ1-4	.	TGCGCCAGCAGGGCCGGGGCCCCCGATATCACCAAACTGTTTTTT	CASRAGAPDITKLFF
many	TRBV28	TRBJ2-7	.	TGTGCCAGCAGTTCCGGCTACGAGCAGTACTTC	CASSSGYEQYF
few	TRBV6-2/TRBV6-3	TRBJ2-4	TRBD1	TGTGCCAGCAGTTACGTACAGGGGACCATTCAGTACTTC	CASSYVQGTIQYF
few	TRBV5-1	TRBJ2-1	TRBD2	TGCGCCAGCAGCTCACCCGACGGACTAGCGGGGGGAAGCTCCTACAATGAGCAGTTCTTC	CASSSPDGLAGGSSYNEQFF
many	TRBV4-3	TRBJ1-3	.	TGCGCCAGCAGCCAAACGGTGGGGGTTTCTGGAAACACCATATATTTT	CASSQTVGVSGNTIYF
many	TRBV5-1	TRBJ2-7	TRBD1	TGCGCCAGCAGCGACGGAGATAGGACAGGTCGCTCCTACGAGCAGTACTTC	CASSDGDRTGRSYEQYF
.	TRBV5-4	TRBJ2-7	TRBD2	TGTGCCAGCAGCTTGGGGGAGGGCTCCTACGGTTGGTGGAACTTC	CASSLGEGSYGWWNF
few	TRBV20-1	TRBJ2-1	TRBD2	TGCAGTGCCCCGCCAGCGGGAGGGACCTACAATGAGCAGTTCTTC	CSAPPAGGTYNEQFF
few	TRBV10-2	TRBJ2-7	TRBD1	TGCGCCAGCTTGGGACAGGGCTACGAGCAGTACTTC	CASLGQGYEQYF
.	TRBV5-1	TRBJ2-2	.	TGCGCCAGCAGCCCGGAGCCTGTGGGCACCGGGGAGCTGTTTTTT	CASSPEPVGTGELFF
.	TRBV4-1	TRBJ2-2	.	TGCGCCAGCAGCCAAGTAACCGGGGGCGCGAACACCGGGGAGCTGTTTTTT	CASSQVTGGANTGELFF
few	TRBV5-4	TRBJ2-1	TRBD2	TGTGCCAGCAGCCAGCACGGGGGGGCTCTGCCTGAGCAGTTCTTC	CASSQHGGALPEQFF
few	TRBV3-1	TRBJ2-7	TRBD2	TGTGCCAGCAGCCAAGCGCGGGGGAGTTCTACGAGGCAGTACTTC	CASSQARGSSTRQYF
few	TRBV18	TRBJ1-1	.	TGTGCCAGCTCACCACCGGGGGGGGTGAACACTGAAGCTTTCTTT	CASSPPGGVNTEAFF
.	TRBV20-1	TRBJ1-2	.	TGCAGTGCTAGACTTCCGTCATCGGGGGGCTACACCTTC	CSARLPSSGGYTF
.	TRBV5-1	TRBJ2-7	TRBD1	TGCGCCAGCAGCCAAACTGTCCGGGACAGGGTATCCGGCGAGCAGTACTTC	CASSQTVRDRVSGEQYF
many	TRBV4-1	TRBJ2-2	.	TGCGCCAGCAGCCACCGAGGGGCCCCTAGGGACACCGGGGAGCTGTTTTTT	CASSHRGAPRDTGELFF
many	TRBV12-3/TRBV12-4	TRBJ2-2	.	TGTGCCAGCAGTCTCCAGAACACCGGGGAGCTGTTTTTT	CASSLQNTGELFF
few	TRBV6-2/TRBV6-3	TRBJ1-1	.	TGTGCCAGCAGTTACACGGAGTGGACTGAAGCTTTCTTT	CASSYTEWTEAFF
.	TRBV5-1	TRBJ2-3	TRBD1	TGCGCCAGCAGCTTGTGGGCAGGGGGTTCAGATACGCAGTATTTT	CASSLWAGGSDTQYF
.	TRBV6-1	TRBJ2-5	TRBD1	TGTGCCAGCAGGATGACAGGGGGTAGCGAGACCCAGTACTTC	CASRMTGGSETQYF
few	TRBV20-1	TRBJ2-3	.	TGCAGCGCGCCGGGACTTCGCCTGGGGGGTGGAGATACGCAGTATTTT	CSAPGLRLGGGDTQYF
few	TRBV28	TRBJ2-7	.	TGTGCCAGCAGTCAGATTCCGCGGATGTACGAGCAGTACTTC	CASSQIPRMYEQYF
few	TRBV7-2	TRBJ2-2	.	TGTGCCAGCAGCTTAGCGACCTACACCGGGGAGCTGTTTTTT	CASSLATYTGELFF
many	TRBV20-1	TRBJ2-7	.	TGCAGTGCCAAAAGTACCTACGAGCAGTACTTC	CSAKSTYEQYF
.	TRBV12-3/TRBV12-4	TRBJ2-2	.	TGTGCCAGCAGTTTACAACAGGGAAACACCGGGGAGCTGTTTTTT	CASSLQQGNTGELFF
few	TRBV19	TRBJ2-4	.	TGTGCCAGTAGTATGTACAGGACCCAGGCGACCTGGAACATTCAGTACTTC	CASSMYRTQATWNIQYF
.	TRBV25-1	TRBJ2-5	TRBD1	TGTGCCAGCAGTGAATCGATTGAGTACAGGGGGCGTTGGGAGACCCAGTACTTC	CASSESIEYRGRWETQYF
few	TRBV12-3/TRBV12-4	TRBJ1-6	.	TGTGCCAGCAGTTTATTCCCTCGGCAGGGCGATTATTCACCCCTCCACTTT	CASSLFPRQGDYSPLHF
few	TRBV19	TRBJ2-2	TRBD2	TGTGCCAGTAGGATAGCGGGAGTTGCCGGGGCGAACACCGGGGAGCTGTTTTTT	CASRIAGVAGANTGELFF
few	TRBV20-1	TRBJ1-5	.	TGCAGTGCTAGACGTCTGGGGGACAATCAGCCCCAGCATTTT	CSARRLGDNQPQHF
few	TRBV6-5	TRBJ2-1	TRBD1	TGTGCCAGCAGTTCCGGGGGGACAGGGGGCTTTGAGCAGTTCTTC	CASSSGGTGGFEQFF
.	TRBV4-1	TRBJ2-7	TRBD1	TGCGCCAGCAGCCAAGATCCCCGAAACTCGGGACAGGTGGTCTACGAGCAGTACTTC	CASSQDPRNSGQVVYEQYF
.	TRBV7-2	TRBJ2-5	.	TGTGCCAGCAGCTTAAGGCTGGAACAAGAGACCCAGTACTTC	CASSLRLEQETQYF
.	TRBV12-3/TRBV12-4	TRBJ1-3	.	TGTGCCAGCCGCGCAGGGGTCAACTCTGGAAACACCATATATTTT	CASRAGVNSGNTIYF
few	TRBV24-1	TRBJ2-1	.	TGTGCCACCAGTGACTCAAGAAAAGGGGGAAACAATGAGCAGTTCTTC	CATSDSRKGGNNEQFF
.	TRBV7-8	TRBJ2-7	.	TGTGCCAGCAGCTTAGCGCTCACTAGCGAGCAGTACTTC	CASSLALTSEQYF
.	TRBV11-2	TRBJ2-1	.	TGTGCCAGCAGCTTTGGCCACAACAATGAGCAGTTCTTC	CASSFGHNNEQFF
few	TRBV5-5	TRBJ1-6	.	TGTGCCAGCAGCTTAATAACAGGGAATAATTCACCCCTCCACTTT	CASSLITGNNSPLHF
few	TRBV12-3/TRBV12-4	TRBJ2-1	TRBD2	TGTGCCAGCAGAGCATCTAGCGGGGGCTGGAAGCAGTTCTTC	CASRASSGGWKQFF
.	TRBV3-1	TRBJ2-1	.	TGTGCCAGCAGCCAAGATCTTCGGACGACGAATGAGCAGTTCTTC	CASSQDLRTTNEQFF
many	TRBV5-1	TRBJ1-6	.	TGCGCCAGCAGCTTGGAAGGGTCCTATAATTCACCCCTCCACTTT	CASSLEGSYNSPLHF
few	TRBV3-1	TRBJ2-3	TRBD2	TGTGCCAGCAGCCACCCACTAGCGACCACAGATACGCAGTATTTT	CASSHPLATTDTQYF
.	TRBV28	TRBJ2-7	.	TGTGCCAGCAGTGGACAGCGGGTAGGCTCCTACGAGCAGTACTTC	CASSGQRVGSYEQYF
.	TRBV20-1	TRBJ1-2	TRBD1	TGCAGTGCTTTCAGAGGGGGCGCTGGCTACACCTTC	CSAFRGGAGYTF
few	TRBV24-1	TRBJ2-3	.	TGTGCCACCAGTGATTCAGGGTGGCCAGATACGCAGTATTTT	CATSDSGWPDTQYF